These 2 T cell receptor beta chains share one sample of origin, sequenced in a study of neurological immune-mediated disorders. TCRdb reanalysed the 5' RACE reads using MiXCR and keeps one entry per CDR3 protein. The sample comprises 20,000 to 25,000 distinct CDR3 sequences, about 6.2% of which are singletons, and more than 40% rests with the top ten. Sequences were obtained from CD8+ T cells from blood. The receptors come from a man aged 18 to 35 in good health.

V and J are TRBV5-4 and TRBJ2-5; 7 nucleotides match TRBD1. The CDR3 runs to 17 residues. The V segment lost 4 bases and the J segment 3 bases; nucleotides outside the gene matches: 15. Germline lookup yields CDR1 SGHNT and CDR2 YYREEE (reference sequence). The CDR3 sequence: CASSLPTGKNRKETQYF. In DNA form, the CDR3 reads TGTGCCAGCAGCCTCCCGACAGGGAAAAATCGCAAAGAGACCCAGTACTTC.

Ten or more counts support this clonotype. The chain carries TRBV4-2 and TRBJ2-1; 7 positions agree with TRBD2. The germline gives CDR1 LGHNA, CDR2 YNFKEQ. V dropped 3 bases and J dropped 4; count of bases not matched to a gene: 18. The CDR3 length is 19 residues. For the CDR3, the DNA is TGTGCCAGCAGCCAGGACCTCCTCGCGGGGGTCATGAGTTACAATGAGCAGTTCTTC. The encoded protein is CASSQDLLAGVMSYNEQFF.